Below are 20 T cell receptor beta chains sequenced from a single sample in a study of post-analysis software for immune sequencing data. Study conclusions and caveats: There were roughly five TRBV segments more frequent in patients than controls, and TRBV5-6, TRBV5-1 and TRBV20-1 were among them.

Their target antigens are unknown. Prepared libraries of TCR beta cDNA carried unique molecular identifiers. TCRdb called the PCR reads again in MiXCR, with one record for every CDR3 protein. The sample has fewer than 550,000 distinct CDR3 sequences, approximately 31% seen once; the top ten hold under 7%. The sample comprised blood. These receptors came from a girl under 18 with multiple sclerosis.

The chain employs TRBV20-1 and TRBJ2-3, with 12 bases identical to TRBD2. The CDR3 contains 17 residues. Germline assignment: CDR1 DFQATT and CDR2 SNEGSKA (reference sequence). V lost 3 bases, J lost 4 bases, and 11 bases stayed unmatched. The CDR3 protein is CSASGASGGALADTQYF. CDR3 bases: TGCAGTGCTAGTGGGGCTAGCGGGGGGGCCTTGGCAGATACGCAGTATTTT.

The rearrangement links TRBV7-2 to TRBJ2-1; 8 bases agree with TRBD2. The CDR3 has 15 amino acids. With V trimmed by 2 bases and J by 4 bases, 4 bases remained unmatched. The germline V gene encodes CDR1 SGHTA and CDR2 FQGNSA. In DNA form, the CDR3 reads TGTGCCAGCAGCTTAATAACGGGGGGGTACAATGAGCAGTTCTTC. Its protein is CASSLITGGYNEQFF.

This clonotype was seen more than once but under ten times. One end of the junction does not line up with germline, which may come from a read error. CDR3 nucleotides: TGTGCCATCAGTGAGGGCGTGAATGGGCAGTTCTTC. This gives the protein CAISEGVNGQFF. The chain couples TRBV10-3 to TRBJ2-1; D gene unclear. This CDR3 spans 12 amino acids. Germline CDR1 ENHRY, CDR2 SYGVKD.

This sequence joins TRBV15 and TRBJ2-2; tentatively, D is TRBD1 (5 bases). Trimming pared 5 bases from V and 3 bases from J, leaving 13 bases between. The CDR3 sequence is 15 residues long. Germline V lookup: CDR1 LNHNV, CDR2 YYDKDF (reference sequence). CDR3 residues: CATSGLQGYTGELFF. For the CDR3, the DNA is TGTGCCACCAGCGGGTTGCAGGGATACACCGGGGAGCTGTTTTTT.

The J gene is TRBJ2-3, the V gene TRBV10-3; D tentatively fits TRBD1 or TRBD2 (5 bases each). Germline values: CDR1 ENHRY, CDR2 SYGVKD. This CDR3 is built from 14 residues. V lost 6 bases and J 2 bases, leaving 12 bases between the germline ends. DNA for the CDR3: TGTGCCATCAGGGGAAGGGACGCCACAGATACGCAGTATTTT. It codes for CAIRGRDATDTQYF.

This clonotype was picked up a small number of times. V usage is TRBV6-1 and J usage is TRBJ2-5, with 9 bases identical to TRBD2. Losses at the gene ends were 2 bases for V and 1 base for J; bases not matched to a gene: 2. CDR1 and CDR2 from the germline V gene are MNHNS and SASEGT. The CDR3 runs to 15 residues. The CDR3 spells CASSELAGTQETQYF. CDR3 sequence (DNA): TGTGCCAGCAGTGAACTAGCGGGGACCCAAGAGACCCAGTACTTC.

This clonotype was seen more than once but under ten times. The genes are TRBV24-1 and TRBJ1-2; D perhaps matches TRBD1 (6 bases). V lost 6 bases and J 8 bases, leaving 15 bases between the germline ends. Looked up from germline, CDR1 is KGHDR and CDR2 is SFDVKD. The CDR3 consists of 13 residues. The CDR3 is CATSFSGARGYTF. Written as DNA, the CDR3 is TGTGCCACCAGTTTCTCGGGGGCCCGCGGCTACACCTTC.

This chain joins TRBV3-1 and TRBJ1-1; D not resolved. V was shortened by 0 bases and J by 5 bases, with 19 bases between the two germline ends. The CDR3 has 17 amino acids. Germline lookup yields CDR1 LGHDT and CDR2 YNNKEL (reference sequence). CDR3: CASSQDIGQLGSTEAFF. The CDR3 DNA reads TGTGCCAGCAGCCAAGATATCGGGCAGCTTGGATCGACTGAAGCTTTCTTT.

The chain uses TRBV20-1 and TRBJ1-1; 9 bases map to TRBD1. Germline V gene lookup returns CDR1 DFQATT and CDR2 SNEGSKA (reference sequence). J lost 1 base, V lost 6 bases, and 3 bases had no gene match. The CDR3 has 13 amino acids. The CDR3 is CSAQTGGNTEAFF. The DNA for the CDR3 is TGCAGTGCCCAGACAGGGGGGAACACTGAAGCTTTCTTT.

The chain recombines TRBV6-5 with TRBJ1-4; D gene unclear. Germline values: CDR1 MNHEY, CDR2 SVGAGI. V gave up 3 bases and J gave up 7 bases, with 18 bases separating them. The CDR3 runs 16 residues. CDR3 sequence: CASSYADRRGGEKLFF. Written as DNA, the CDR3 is TGTGCCAGCAGTTATGCGGACCGACGGGGAGGTGAAAAACTGTTTTTT.

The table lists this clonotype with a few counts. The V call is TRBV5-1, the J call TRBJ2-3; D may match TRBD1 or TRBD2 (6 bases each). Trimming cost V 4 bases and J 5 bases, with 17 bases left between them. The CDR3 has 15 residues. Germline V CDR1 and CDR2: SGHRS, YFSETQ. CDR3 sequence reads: CASSARGDHRDTQYF. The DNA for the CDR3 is TGCGCCAGCAGCGCTAGGGGGGACCATAGAGATACGCAGTATTTT.

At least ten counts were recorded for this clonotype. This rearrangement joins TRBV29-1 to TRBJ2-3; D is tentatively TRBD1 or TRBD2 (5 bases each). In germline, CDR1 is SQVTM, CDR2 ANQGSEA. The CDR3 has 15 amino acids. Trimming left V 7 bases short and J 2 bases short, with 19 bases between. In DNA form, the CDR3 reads TGCAGCGCCCGGGGTGGGACGGCCCTCACAGATACGCAGTATTTT. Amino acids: CSARGGTALTDTQYF.

CDR3 protein: CASSPWTSGGASETQYF. CDR3 sequence (DNA): TGTGCCAGCAGCCCCTGGACTAGCGGGGGGGCCTCGGAGACCCAGTACTTC. The chain links TRBV14 to TRBJ2-5; 15 bases line up with TRBD2. The CDR3 is made up of 17 amino acids. CDR1 is SGHDN and CDR2 is FVKESK in the germline V gene. J gave up 5 bases and V 4 bases, and 8 bases lay outside the gene matches. Based on the CDR3 plus reference TRBV14 and TRBJ2-5, the full variable domain is EAGVTQFPSHSVIEKGQTVTLRCDPISGHDNLYWYRRVMGKEIKFLLHFVKESKQDESGMPNNRFLAERTGGTYSTLKVQPAELEDSGVYFCASSPWTSGGASETQYFGPGTRLLVL.

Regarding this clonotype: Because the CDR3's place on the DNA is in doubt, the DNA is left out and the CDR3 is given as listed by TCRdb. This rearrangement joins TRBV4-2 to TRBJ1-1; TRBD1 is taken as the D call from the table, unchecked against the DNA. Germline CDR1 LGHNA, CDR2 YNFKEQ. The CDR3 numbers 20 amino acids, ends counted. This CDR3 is CASSQFGGSDRVGLGTEVFF.

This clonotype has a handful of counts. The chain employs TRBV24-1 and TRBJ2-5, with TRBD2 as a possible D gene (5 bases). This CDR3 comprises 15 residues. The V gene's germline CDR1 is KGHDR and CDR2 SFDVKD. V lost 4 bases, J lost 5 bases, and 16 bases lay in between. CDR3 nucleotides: TGTGCCACCAGTGACCCGACCCTCTCGGGGGAGACCCAGTACTTC. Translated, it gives CATSDPTLSGETQYF.

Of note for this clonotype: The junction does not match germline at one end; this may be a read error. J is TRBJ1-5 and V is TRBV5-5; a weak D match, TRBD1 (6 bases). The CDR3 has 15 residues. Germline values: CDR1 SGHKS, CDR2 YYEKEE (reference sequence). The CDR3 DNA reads TGTGCCAGCAGTCCTGGACAGCATAGCAATCAGTCCCAGCATTTT. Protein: CASSPGQHSNQSQHF.

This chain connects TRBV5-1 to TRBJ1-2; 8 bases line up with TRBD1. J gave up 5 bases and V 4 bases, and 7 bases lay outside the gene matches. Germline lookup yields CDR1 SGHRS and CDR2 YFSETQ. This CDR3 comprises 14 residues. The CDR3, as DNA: TGCGCCAGCAGCGATGGACAGGGTAAATATGGCTACACCTTC. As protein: CASSDGQGKYGYTF.

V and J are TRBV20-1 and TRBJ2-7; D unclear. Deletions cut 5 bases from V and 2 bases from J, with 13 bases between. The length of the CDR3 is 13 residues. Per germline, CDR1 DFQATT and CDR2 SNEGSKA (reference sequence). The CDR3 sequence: CSAPDTSTYEQYF. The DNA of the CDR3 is TGCAGTGCTCCCGACACCTCCACCTACGAGCAGTACTTC.

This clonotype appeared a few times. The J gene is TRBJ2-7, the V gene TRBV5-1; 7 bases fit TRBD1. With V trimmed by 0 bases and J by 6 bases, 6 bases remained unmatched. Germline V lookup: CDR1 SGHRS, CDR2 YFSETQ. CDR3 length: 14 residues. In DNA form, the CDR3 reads TGCGCCAGCAGCTTGGGGGGGACAGCTCTCGAGCAGTACTTC. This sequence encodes CASSLGGTALEQYF.

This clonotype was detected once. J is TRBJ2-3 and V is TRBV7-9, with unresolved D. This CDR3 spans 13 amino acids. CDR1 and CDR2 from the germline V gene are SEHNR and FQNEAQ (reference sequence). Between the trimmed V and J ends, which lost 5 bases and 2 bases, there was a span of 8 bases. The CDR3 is CASSHRLTDTQYF. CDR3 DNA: TGTGCCAGCAGCCACCGCCTCACAGATACGCAGTATTTT.